This TCR beta chain derives from a study of OX40 agonist ivuxolimab in advanced cancers. This CDR3 has 14 residues. The germline CDR1 and CDR2 sequences are SGHRS and YFSETQ. Trimming cost V 0 bases and J 10 bases, with 14 bases left between them. TCRdb's copy holds only in-frame clones and misses some; the assay was immunoSEQ multiplex PCR. This table has roughly 73,000 clones, 85% to 90% appearing once. The receptor's source is an adult with an advanced solid tumor such as melanoma, head and neck, liver or kidney cancer. The J gene is TRBJ2-1, the V gene TRBV5-1; D uncertain. The specimen was CD4+ or CD8+ T cells sorted from blood, collected in a trial of the OX40 agonist ivuxolimab. CDR3 amino acids: CASSLGWSEQEQFF. The CDR3 region has the DNA TGCGCCAGCAGCTTGGGATGGTCGGAACAGGAGCAGTTCTTC.